This TCR beta chain emerged from a study of blood T cell repertoires in COVID-19 (dated by TCRdb to 2020 to 2022). Concerning the study at large: Samples covering the acute and convalescent phases of COVID-19 were provided by collaborators in the United States, Italy and Spain. The samples were drawn from two sources: the first 160 participants of the ongoing ImmuneRACE study, and 1,200 or so subjects contributed by 6 global collaborators. The material from the prospective study consisted of cDNA or gDNA derived from T cells, B-cell-depleted T cells, or PBMCs. Deeply sampled blood TCRbeta repertoires from subjects exposed to, actively infected with, or recovered from COVID-19 were included in the dataset. Where HLA class I and class II types were available, the types were taken from metadata supplied by the sample provider, not from assay-based typing. Sample metadata almost always included a de-identified subject ID, COVID-19 status, age in years and sex. A freely available public database, intended as a resource for researchers studying the immune response to SARS-CoV-2, is where the repertoires were released. Overall study results and their limits: How much clinical and demographic metadata was included differed by source and by participant, and the metadata was provided uncurated.

TCRbeta CDR3 regions were amplified from genomic DNA using the immunoSEQ Assay, a bias-controlled multiplex PCR. As for the original processing: Within the assay, amplification of reference gene primers was used to estimate how many nucleated cells each sample contained. To quantify the absolute abundance of each unique TCRbeta CDR3 rearrangement, sequence reads were collapsed and filtered. Productive Simpson clonality was computed per sample as the square root of Simpson's diversity index over productive rearrangements. TCRdb retrieved this table from immuneACCESS and kept in-frame rearrangements only. Not all clones are present; in checked studies, unresolved V genes account for under half, and no reason is known for the remainder. V, J and clone size derive from that table, while D and trimming were established from the DNA sequence. For this sample there are some 200,000 clones; 84% appear just once. Approximately 10% of the sample goes to the ten largest clones.

Points on this clone: The specificity of this receptor is unknown. Base qualities are not provided; no much larger clone lies one nucleotide away.

One collaborating source in Seattle enrolled patients while the patients were actively infected and followed the patients over time throughout the course of disease. Collaborating institutions collected whole blood in K2EDTA tubes following their own protocols. For TCRbeta analysis, collaborators shipped samples as frozen whole blood, isolated PBMCs, or DNA extracted from either of those sample types. From cysteine to phenylalanine, the CDR3 is 17 amino acids long. Just CDR3 DNA is preserved here, 51 bases in frame from base 1. As encoded in the germline V gene (reference sequence), CDR1 is MNHNY while CDR2 is SVGAGI. Trimming costs V 5 bases and J 3 bases, and their ends lie 21 bases apart.

The rearrangement joined TRBV6-6 to TRBJ2-3; a weak D assignment points to TRBD2 (7 bases agree). This clonotype originated in a woman aged 80 or older with COVID-19, enrolled during active disease. The specimen was peripheral blood. The CDR3 region reads CASSRMAGAPKTDTQYF. The DNA is as follows: TGTGCCAGCAGTCGCATGGCGGGGGCCCCCAAGACAGATACGCAGTATTTT.